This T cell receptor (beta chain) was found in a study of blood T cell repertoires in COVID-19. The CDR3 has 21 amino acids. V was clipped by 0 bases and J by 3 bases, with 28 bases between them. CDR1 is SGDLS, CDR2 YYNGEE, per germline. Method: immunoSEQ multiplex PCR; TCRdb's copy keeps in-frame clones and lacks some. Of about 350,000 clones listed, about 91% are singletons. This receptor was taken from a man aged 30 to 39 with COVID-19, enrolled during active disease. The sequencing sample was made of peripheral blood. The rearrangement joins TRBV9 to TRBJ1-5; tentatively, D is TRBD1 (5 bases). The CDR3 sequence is CASSVVSWAGQGLSINQPQHF. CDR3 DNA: TGTGCCAGCAGCGTAGTAAGTTGGGCAGGGCAGGGTCTATCTATCAATCAGCCCCAGCATTTT.